Listed here is a single TCR beta chain. The record originates from a study of OX40 agonist ivuxolimab in advanced cancers. Study at large: Prior anti-PD-1, anti-PD-L1 or anti-CTLA-4 therapy did not bar entry, and approximately 40% had some.

Collection of blood occurred at baseline, at cycle 4 day 1, and at cycle 7 day 1. TCRdb's table, derived via immunoSEQ multiplex PCR, lists solely in-frame clones and lacks some. Here the sample spans 72,000 or so clones, around 88% being singletons. The TCR sequence derives from an adult with an advanced solid tumor such as melanoma, head and neck, liver or kidney cancer. The specimen was CD4+ or CD8+ T cells sorted from blood, collected in a trial of the OX40 agonist ivuxolimab.

CDR3 sequence reads: CASSLPKSGLHTGELFF. CDR3 DNA sequence: TGTGCCAGCAGCCTCCCGAAGTCCGGGCTCCACACCGGGGAGCTGTTTTTT. This chain connects TRBV5-4 to TRBJ2-2; D uncertain. CDR3 length: 17 residues. V gave up 4 bases and J gave up 3 bases, with 19 bases separating them. Germline V lookup: CDR1 SGHNT, CDR2 YYREEE (reference sequence).